This T cell receptor (beta chain) is drawn from a study of metastatic and nonmetastatic thyroid tumors. Overall study: Comparative analysis of repertoires was undertaken across blood and tumor or nodule tissue obtained from malignant and benign thyroid patients.

Each patient went into thyroid surgery without having received any treatment. In its sample, this clone was seen many times. Per the germline V gene, CDR1 is LGHNA and CDR2 is YSLEER. The V segment lost 4 bases and the J segment 7 bases; nucleotides outside the gene matches: 6. The CDR3 consists of 16 residues. MiXCR reprocessed the PCR reads for TCRdb. The data hold about 15,000 clones, with about 27% observed a single time. V gene TRBV4-3 combines with J gene TRBJ2-2; 13 nucleotides agree with TRBD2. What was sequenced was tumor tissue. The sequence came from a female donor with papillary thyroid cancer or a benign thyroid nodule (not recorded which). Some clones in this sample may be carry-over from other donors' samples. The CDR3 DNA is TGCGCCAGCAGCCTCTCCGGGACTAGCGGGGTCGGGGAGCTGTTTTTT. This encodes CASSLSGTSGVGELFF.